This T cell receptor beta chain was identified in a study of tumor-infiltrating lymphocytes in primary liver carcinoma. Each 20-30 mg portion of unsorted bulk tissue served as the source for co-extraction of RNA and DNA. The CDR3 runs 16 residues. Germline CDR1 and CDR2: MNHNY and SVGAGI (reference sequence). To note about this clonotype: Germline and junction disagree at one end, which may indicate a read error.

A constant-region primer primed TCR beta cDNA synthesis from around 500 ng of total RNA. Three rounds of nested multiplex PCR with slightly modified ARM-PCR produced TCR beta libraries. It was with TRBV1-TRBV30 forward primers and a C-beta reverse primer that the first two PCR rounds were run, at 10 cycles each. TCRdb itself ran the multiplex PCR reads through MiXCR, one entry per CDR3 protein. Of 35,000 to 50,000 distinct CDR3 sequences listed, roughly 73% are singletons. This chain links TRBV6-6 with TRBJ2-3; 9 bases align to TRBD2. This TCR was recovered from a woman aged 30 to 39 with primary liver carcinoma and hepatitis B virus infection. The sample was tumor-adjacent normal liver tissue. CDR3 protein: CVSSFTSRTSVDTQYF. CDR3 DNA: TGTGTCAGCAGTTTTACTTCGAGGACTAGCGTAGATACGCAGTATTTT.